This T cell receptor (beta chain) was documented in a study of beta chain features in type 1 diabetes. CDR1 and CDR2 (germline): MNHEY, SMNVEV (reference sequence). The CDR3 sequence is 16 residues long. The V and J ends lost 0 bases and 7 bases, in that order; junction bases with no gene match: 7. The study reverse transcribed the entire isolated RNA, so it sequenced expressed TCRB transcripts. The table came from immunoSEQ multiplex PCR; TCRdb's copy has only in-frame clones and leaves some out. Counted here are 120,000 or so clones, roughly 17% occurring once; the ten biggest clones make up around 2.7%. This clone has only a few counts. The target antigen is unknown. Study outcomes and limitations: In all four CD4+ subsets, TCRB CDR3 length was significantly, moderately reduced in type 1 diabetes.

The clonotype was recovered from a man aged 18 to 30 with type 1 diabetes. Material: central memory CD4+ T cells from blood. This chain joins TRBV27 and TRBJ2-5; 11 bases map to TRBD2. Here the CDR3 DNA reads TGTGCCAGCAGTTTATCTACCGTAGCGGGGGGGATGACCCAGTACTTC. The encoded protein is CASSLSTVAGGMTQYF.